This entry describes one T cell receptor beta chain. Authors' data handling: Nucleated cell number was recorded as an estimate derived from reference gene primer amplification. Clones were sequenced by immunoSEQ multiplex PCR, and TCRdb holds only the in-frame ones, with some missing. The DNA gave D and trimming, while V, J and clone size come from that table. The sample lists 70,000 to 95,000 clones, roughly 88% seen once, with approximately 7.4% in the top ten. The data were obtained in a study of blood T cell repertoires in COVID-19. In the study overall: COVID-19 samples collected from the United States, Italy and Spain covered acute and convalescent phases. From T cells, B-cell-depleted T cells, or PBMCs came the material, which was cDNA or gDNA.

Sequenced material: peripheral blood. This clonotype was sampled from a man between 65 and 85 years old with acute or convalescent COVID-19.

The CDR3 DNA follows: TGTGCCAGCAGTAAAACGGGGACTGAAGCTTTCTTT. Translation: CASSKTGTEAFF. The V gene is TRBV2, the J gene TRBJ1-1; no firm D call. The CDR3 is 12 residues long. V lost 5 bases and J 5 bases, leaving 9 bases between the germline ends. CDR1 SNHLY and CDR2 FYNNEI come from the germline V gene.